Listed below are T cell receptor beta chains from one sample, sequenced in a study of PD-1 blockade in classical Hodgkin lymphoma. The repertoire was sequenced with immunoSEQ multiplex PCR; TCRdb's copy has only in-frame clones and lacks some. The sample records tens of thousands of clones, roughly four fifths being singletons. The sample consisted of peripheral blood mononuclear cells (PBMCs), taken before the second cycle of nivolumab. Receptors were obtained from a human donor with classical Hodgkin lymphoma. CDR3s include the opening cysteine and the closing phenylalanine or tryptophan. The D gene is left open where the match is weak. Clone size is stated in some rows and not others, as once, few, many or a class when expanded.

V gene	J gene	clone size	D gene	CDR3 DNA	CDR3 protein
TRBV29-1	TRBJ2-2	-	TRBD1	TGCAGCGTAAACACAGGGGGCGGTGGCGGGGAGCTGTTTTTT	CSVNTGGGGGELFF
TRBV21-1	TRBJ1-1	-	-	TGTGCCAGCAGCAAATATGAGGGATTTTCCACACAGGGGGCAAGGGGGAACACTGAAGCTTTCTTT	CASSKYEGFSTQGARGNTEAFF
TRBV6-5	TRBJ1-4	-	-	TGTGCCAGCAGTTACTCGATGGAGGGTAGGGAAAAACTGTTTTTT	CASSYSMEGREKLFF
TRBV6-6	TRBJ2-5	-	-	TGTGCCAGCGGATTCGAGGGGACGGAGACCCAGTACTTC	CASGFEGTETQYF
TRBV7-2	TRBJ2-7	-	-	TGTGCCAGCAGCTTAAGGTCCCGGCCCACCATTTCCTACGAGCAGTACTTC	CASSLRSRPTISYEQYF
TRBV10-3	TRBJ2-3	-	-	TGTGCCATCAGTGAGTTTGGCGGGGTCACAGATACGCAGTATTTT	CAISEFGGVTDTQYF
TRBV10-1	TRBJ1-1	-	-	TGCGCCAGTAGTGACCAGAACACTGAAGCTTTCTTT	CASSDQNTEAFF
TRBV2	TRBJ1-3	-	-	TGTGCCAGCAGGAGACAGGTTCTCTCTGGAAACACCATATATTTT	CASRRQVLSGNTIYF
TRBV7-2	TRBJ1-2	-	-	TGTGCCAGCAGCCATACAGGCTCCGACTTCTATGGCTACACCTTC	CASSHTGSDFYGYTF
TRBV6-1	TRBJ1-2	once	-	TGTGCCAGCAGTGAAGGTCTCGACAGTAACTATGGCTACACCTTC	CASSEGLDSNYGYTF
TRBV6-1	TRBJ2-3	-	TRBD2	TGTGCCAGCAGTGTCAAGCGGGGGGGCACGGCAGATACGCAGTATTTT	CASSVKRGGTADTQYF
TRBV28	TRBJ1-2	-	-	TGTGCCAGCAGTTTTCGGGTAGGAGGCTACACCTTC	CASSFRVGGYTF
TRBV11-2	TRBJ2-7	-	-	TGTGCCAGCAGCCCCGGTCGGGGTCCCTACGAGCAGTACTTC	CASSPGRGPYEQYF
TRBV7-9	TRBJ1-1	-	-	TGTGCCAGCAGCTTAACCGGGATCATGAACACTGAAGCTTTCTTT	CASSLTGIMNTEAFF